This is a list of T cell receptor beta chains from one sample in a study of Graves' ophthalmopathy and Graves' hyperthyroidism. In TCRdb, the multiplex PCR reads were re-called with MiXCR into one record per CDR3 protein. The sample consists of roughly 1.1 million distinct CDR3 sequences, roughly 35% of them appearing once. Specimen: peripheral blood or thyroid tissue (not recorded which). The source of these receptors is an adult man with Graves' hyperthyroidism. Each CDR3 is given with its conserved first and last residue.

v_gene: TRBV20-1
j_gene: TRBJ2-7
CDR3aa: CSARDQSGPSYEQYF

v_gene: TRBV19
j_gene: TRBJ2-7
CDR3aa: CASSAGWGFDEQYF

v_gene: TRBV12-3/TRBV12-4
j_gene: TRBJ1-3
CDR3aa: CASSPYGNTIYF

v_gene: TRBV7-2
j_gene: TRBJ1-1
CDR3aa: CASSWRSTEAFF

v_gene: TRBV27
j_gene: TRBJ1-5
CDR3aa: CASRQGGQPQHF

v_gene: TRBV5-6
j_gene: TRBJ2-5
CDR3aa: CASSLAKLFTSEETQYF

v_gene: TRBV7-2
j_gene: TRBJ1-5
CDR3aa: CASSLDFNQPQHF

v_gene: TRBV7-2
j_gene: TRBJ1-1
CDR3aa: CASSQGWGMSTEAFF

v_gene: TRBV29-1
j_gene: TRBJ2-7
CDR3aa: CSLATGLAEQYF

v_gene: TRBV7-9
j_gene: TRBJ1-1
CDR3aa: CASSLTGTKYTEAFF

v_gene: TRBV4-3
j_gene: TRBJ2-5
CDR3aa: CASSQDLAGLWETQYF

v_gene: TRBV20-1
j_gene: TRBJ1-6
CDR3aa: CSANRDRGHSPLHF

v_gene: TRBV19
j_gene: TRBJ1-1
CDR3aa: CASTWTGTEAFF

v_gene: TRBV9
j_gene: TRBJ1-5
CDR3aa: CASSVDDGNQPQHF

v_gene: TRBV7-8
j_gene: TRBJ1-5
CDR3aa: CASSTEQGAQPQHF

v_gene: TRBV20-1
j_gene: TRBJ2-5
CDR3aa: CSGTARRTQYF

v_gene: TRBV29-1
j_gene: TRBJ2-7
CDR3aa: CSVERDLGNHEQYF

v_gene: TRBV7-8
j_gene: TRBJ2-5
CDR3aa: CASSVRISGRETQYF

v_gene: TRBV4-3
j_gene: TRBJ2-7
CDR3aa: CASSQGFASGSYEQYF

v_gene: TRBV20-1
j_gene: TRBJ1-5
CDR3aa: CSADGTGPLSNQPQHF

v_gene: TRBV13
j_gene: TRBJ1-5
CDR3aa: CASRRGNQPQHF

v_gene: TRBV11-2
j_gene: TRBJ2-7
CDR3aa: CASSVGGVNYEQYF

v_gene: TRBV29-1
j_gene: TRBJ2-2
CDR3aa: CSVNLGQDFTGELFF

v_gene: TRBV19
j_gene: TRBJ1-5
CDR3aa: CASSMRWGNQPQHF

v_gene: TRBV7-2
j_gene: TRBJ1-2
CDR3aa: CASSFPTRRGYTF

v_gene: TRBV7-9
j_gene: TRBJ1-6
CDR3aa: CASSPNRVGQGTPLHF

v_gene: TRBV4-1
j_gene: TRBJ1-1
CDR3aa: CASSRYHGQIAEAFF

v_gene: TRBV5-8
j_gene: TRBJ2-7
CDR3aa: CASSLRNTGGDKTYEQYF

v_gene: TRBV15
j_gene: TRBJ2-6
CDR3aa: CAASRTGQFSGANVLTF

v_gene: TRBV10-3
j_gene: TRBJ1-5
CDR3aa: CAISMRGRGQETQHF

v_gene: TRBV24-1
j_gene: TRBJ2-3
CDR3aa: CATSDTYSGWQYF

v_gene: TRBV20-1
j_gene: TRBJ2-6
CDR3aa: CSAKDLRSGANVLTF

v_gene: TRBV2
j_gene: TRBJ1-5
CDR3aa: CASSLREGQPQHF

v_gene: TRBV20-1
j_gene: TRBJ1-5
CDR3aa: CSARDVGRGTQPQHF

v_gene: TRBV10-3
j_gene: TRBJ1-4
CDR3aa: CAISDGFGMDEKLFF

v_gene: TRBV6-5
j_gene: TRBJ1-5
CDR3aa: CASSYSGGAFQPQHF

v_gene: TRBV10-3
j_gene: TRBJ1-2
CDR3aa: CAISDMNSGNTF

v_gene: TRBV9
j_gene: TRBJ2-5
CDR3aa: CASSLVRSAERFQETQYF

v_gene: TRBV7-6
j_gene: TRBJ2-5
CDR3aa: CASSLGTGGAGETQYF

v_gene: TRBV6-5
j_gene: TRBJ2-5
CDR3aa: CASSPGSLETQYF

v_gene: TRBV20-1
j_gene: TRBJ1-6
CDR3aa: CSARWGDSPLHF

v_gene: TRBV20-1
j_gene: TRBJ2-2
CDR3aa: CTALRRENTGELFF

v_gene: TRBV7-9
j_gene: TRBJ1-4
CDR3aa: CASSSTGDQEKLFF

v_gene: TRBV9
j_gene: TRBJ1-2
CDR3aa: CASSSAETGNYGYTF

v_gene: TRBV12-3/TRBV12-4
j_gene: TRBJ2-6
CDR3aa: CATLDSPGANVLTF

v_gene: TRBV7-6
j_gene: TRBJ2-7
CDR3aa: CASSLWQATEQYF

v_gene: TRBV6-5
j_gene: TRBJ1-5
CDR3aa: CASARDSLGPQHF

v_gene: TRBV12-3/TRBV12-4
j_gene: TRBJ2-7
CDR3aa: CASSEWGYEQYF

v_gene: TRBV29-1
j_gene: TRBJ1-1
CDR3aa: CSAGTGGWAFF

v_gene: TRBV6-5
j_gene: TRBJ1-4
CDR3aa: CASGITAATNEKLFF

v_gene: TRBV10-3
j_gene: TRBJ1-1
CDR3aa: CAITPDQGHTEAFF